The subject of this entry is one TCR beta chain. At one of its ends the junction is not consistent with the germline gene, which may arise from a read error. There are 12 residues in the CDR3. Germline V lookup: CDR1 MNHEY, CDR2 SMNVEV (reference sequence). Listed TCR primers and previously described methods were used for bulk TCR libraries. TCRdb fed the PCR reads into MiXCR, producing one record per CDR3 protein. The sample records about 510,000 distinct CDR3 sequences, around 23% being singletons. This record belongs to a study of molecular identifiers for immune sequencing clone quantification. Across the whole study: Replicates involved a five-way split of RNA from approximately 20,000 or 100,000 naive CD8 cells, with sequencing of four.

Sorting was used to obtain naive CD8 T cells (CD8+CD4-CCR7+CD45RA+). This clonotype originated in a human donor in good health. Some libraries in this study had Jurkat cell RNA spiked in. The material sequenced was naive CD8+ T cells from blood, with Jurkat cell RNA spiked in. The subset was: FACS-sorted CD8+CD4-CCR7+CD45RA+ naive T cells. The chain has TRBV27 and TRBJ2-5; a possible D gene is TRBD1 (6 bases). The CDR3 loop reads CVSRGYQETQYF. The CDR3 nucleotides are TGTGTCAGCAGGGGATACCAAGAGACCCAGTACTTC.